This T cell receptor beta chain emerged from a study of T cell repertoires in cytomegalovirus infection. Study as a whole: Through public TCR beta signatures, both CMV infection and matching HLA type were indicated.

MiXCR was run by TCRdb on the reads, yielding one entry per CDR3 protein. Of under 850,000 distinct CDR3 sequences detected, 35% appear once; the ten largest clones hold around 2.8%. V lost 2 bases, J lost 5 bases, and 16 bases lay in between. Germline values: CDR1 SGHDT, CDR2 YYEEEE. The CDR3 is made up of 16 amino acids. Study-wide findings and caveats: Cumulative public TCR beta family frequency identified CMV carriers with the relevant HLA. The ex vivo response was dominated by HLA-C-restricted CMV-specific TCR beta clonotypes.

This clonotype was observed a handful of times. The target antigen is unknown. The chain uses TRBV5-6 and TRBJ2-2; D not certain. The sequence came from a human donor in good health (CMV status not recorded). Some clones in this sample may be carry-over from other donors' samples. What was sequenced was PBMCs. CDR3 loop: CASSFSGLEWTGELFF. The CDR3 nucleotides read TGTGCCAGCAGCTTTTCGGGCCTCGAATGGACCGGGGAGCTGTTTTTT.